Presented here are 9 T cell receptor beta chains from one specimen sequenced in a study of early T cells in non-severe SARS-CoV-2 infection. One entry per CDR3 protein results from TCRdb running MiXCR on the 5' RACE reads. The sample holds fewer than 50,000 distinct CDR3 sequences, 7% to 8% seen once. Sequencing was carried out using whole blood. These receptor sequences come from an adult who was a healthcare worker with PCR-confirmed SARS-CoV-2 infection or an uninfected control (not recorded which).

V is TRBV12-3 or TRBV12-4 and J is TRBJ2-3; D remains unclear. CDR3 size: 11 residues. The germline V and J ends were trimmed by 6 bases and 5 bases, with 6 bases remaining between them. The CDR3 region has the DNA TGTGCCAGCAGGATAGTAGATACGCAGTATTTT. Translating gives CASRIVDTQYF.

This clonotype has a count of ten or more. This sequence joins TRBV12-3 or TRBV12-4 and TRBJ1-3, with D unclear. This CDR3 is built from 14 residues. Trimming took off 2 bases at V and 0 bases at J, with 5 bases between the two ends. The CDR3 DNA reads as TGTGCCAGCAGTTTATCACGCTCTGGAAACACCATATATTTT. This gives the protein CASSLSRSGNTIYF.

This clonotype was seen ten or more times. This rearrangement joins TRBV7-2 to TRBJ1-3; tentative D call: TRBD1 (6 bases). The CDR3 covers 15 residues. Trimming removed 3 bases from V and 8 bases from J, with 17 bases in between. The germline gives CDR1 SGHTA, CDR2 FQGNSA. As DNA, the CDR3 is TGTGCCAGCAGCTTCGCGACAGGAATCCGGGACACCATATATTTT. This codes for CASSFATGIRDTIYF.

The V and J genes are TRBV6-2 or TRBV6-3 and TRBJ1-1, with a weak D call TRBD1 (5 bases). Germline CDR1 and CDR2: MNHEY and SVGEGT. V was cut by 2 bases and J by 7 bases, with 8 bases left in between. The CDR3 is 12 residues long. The CDR3 DNA reads as TGTGCCAGCAGTTACCGGGACGTTGAAGCTTTCTTT. Encoded protein: CASSYRDVEAFF.

This clonotype has ten or more counts. The chain carries TRBV12-3 or TRBV12-4 and TRBJ2-1, with D unresolved. The length of the CDR3 is 14 residues. The ends were cut back, 2 bases at V and 10 bases at J, with 15 bases in the middle. The CDR3 bases are TGTGCCAGCAGTTTATGGGTGGGTGTGCACGAGCAGTTCTTC. It is translated as CASSLWVGVHEQFF.

This clonotype was observed many times. The chain has TRBV19 and TRBJ2-1, with 8 bases aligning to TRBD2. Germline-derived CDR1 and CDR2 are LNHDA and SQIVND (reference sequence). Germline trimming cut 7 bases from V and 3 bases from J; bases unmatched to any gene: 11. CDR3 length: 16 residues. CDR3 loop: CASTPNGRGDYNEQFF. The CDR3 DNA is TGTGCCAGTACTCCAAATGGGCGGGGGGACTACAATGAGCAGTTCTTC.

This clonotype was counted ten times or more. This chain uses TRBV19 with TRBJ1-5; D is possibly TRBD1 (6 bases). Germline values: CDR1 LNHDA, CDR2 SQIVND (reference sequence). This CDR3 is 16 amino acids long. The V end lost 3 bases, the J end lost 4 bases, and 16 bases lay between the germline ends. The CDR3 protein is CASSIRYRAENQPQHF. The DNA for the CDR3 is TGTGCCAGTAGTATTCGATACAGGGCGGAAAATCAGCCCCAGCATTTT.

This clonotype was observed many times. This chain uses TRBV6-5 with TRBJ1-3, with D hard to call. The CDR3 extends over 13 amino acids. V dropped 4 bases and J dropped 2 bases, with 6 bases sitting between them. Germline CDR1 is MNHEY and CDR2 is SVGAGI. The CDR3 nucleotides read TGTGCCAGCAGTTGGTCTCCTGGAAACACCATATATTTT. The encoded protein is CASSWSPGNTIYF.

This clonotype was detected ten times or more. The rearrangement links TRBV12-3 or TRBV12-4 to TRBJ2-5, with D perhaps TRBD2 (6 bases). The germline V and J ends were trimmed by 3 bases and 1 base, with 15 bases remaining between them. The CDR3 length is 16 residues. CDR3 bases: TGTGCCAGCAGTTTTCGCGGGGTCAGTCGCCAAGAGACCCAGTACTTC. Translated, it gives CASSFRGVSRQETQYF.